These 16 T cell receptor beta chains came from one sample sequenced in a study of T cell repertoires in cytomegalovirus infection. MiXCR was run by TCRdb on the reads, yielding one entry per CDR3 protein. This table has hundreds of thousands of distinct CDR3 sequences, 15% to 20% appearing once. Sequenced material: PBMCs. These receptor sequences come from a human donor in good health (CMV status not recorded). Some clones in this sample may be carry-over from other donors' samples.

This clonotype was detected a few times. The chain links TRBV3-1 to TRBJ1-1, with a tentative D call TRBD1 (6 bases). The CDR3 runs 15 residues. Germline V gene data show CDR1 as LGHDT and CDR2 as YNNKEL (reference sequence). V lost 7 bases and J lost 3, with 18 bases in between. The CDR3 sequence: CASKGFGGGYTEAFF. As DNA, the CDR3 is TGTGCCAGCAAGGGTTTCGGGGGGGGCTACACTGAAGCTTTCTTT.

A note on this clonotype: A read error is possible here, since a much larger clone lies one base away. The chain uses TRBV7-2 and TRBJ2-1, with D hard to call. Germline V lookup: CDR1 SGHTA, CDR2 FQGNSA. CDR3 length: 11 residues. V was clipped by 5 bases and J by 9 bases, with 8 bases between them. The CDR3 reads CASSRFGEQFF. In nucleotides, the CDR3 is TGTGCCAGCAGCCGTTTTGGTGAGCAGTTCTTC.

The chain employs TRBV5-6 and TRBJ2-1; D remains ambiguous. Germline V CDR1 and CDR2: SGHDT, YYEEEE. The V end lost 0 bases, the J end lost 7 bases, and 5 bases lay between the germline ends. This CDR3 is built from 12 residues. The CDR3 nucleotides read TGTGCCAGCAGCTTGGACACGAATGAGCAGTTCTTC. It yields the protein CASSLDTNEQFF.

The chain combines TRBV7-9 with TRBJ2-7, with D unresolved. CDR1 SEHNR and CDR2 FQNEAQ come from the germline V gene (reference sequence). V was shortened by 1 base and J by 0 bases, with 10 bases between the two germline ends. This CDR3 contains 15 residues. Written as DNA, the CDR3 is TGTGCCAGCAGCTTAGGCGGCTATATCTCCTACGAGCAGTACTTC. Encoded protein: CASSLGGYISYEQYF.

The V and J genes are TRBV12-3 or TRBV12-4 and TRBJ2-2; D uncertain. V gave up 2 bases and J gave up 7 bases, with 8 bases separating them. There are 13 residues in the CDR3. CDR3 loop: CASSLWSGGELFF. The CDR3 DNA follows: TGTGCCAGCAGTTTATGGTCCGGCGGGGAGCTGTTTTTT.

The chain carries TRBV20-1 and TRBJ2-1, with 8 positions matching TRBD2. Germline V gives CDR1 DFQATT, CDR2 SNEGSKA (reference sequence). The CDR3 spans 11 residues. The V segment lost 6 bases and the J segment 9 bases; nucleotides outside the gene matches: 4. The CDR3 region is CSAGGAFEQFF. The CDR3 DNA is TGCAGTGCCGGGGGGGCCTTTGAGCAGTTCTTC.

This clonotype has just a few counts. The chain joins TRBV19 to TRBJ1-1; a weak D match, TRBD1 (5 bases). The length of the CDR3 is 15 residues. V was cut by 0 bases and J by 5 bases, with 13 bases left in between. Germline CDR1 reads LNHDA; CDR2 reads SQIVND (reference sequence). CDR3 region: CASSIDARRGTEAFF. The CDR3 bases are TGTGCCAGTAGTATAGATGCGAGGAGGGGTACTGAAGCTTTCTTT.

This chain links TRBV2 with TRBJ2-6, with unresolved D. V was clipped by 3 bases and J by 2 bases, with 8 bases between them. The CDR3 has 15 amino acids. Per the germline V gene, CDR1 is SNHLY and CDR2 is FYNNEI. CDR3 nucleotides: TGTGCCAGCAGTGAGCGGAGCACTGGGGCCAACGTCCTGACTTTC. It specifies CASSERSTGANVLTF.

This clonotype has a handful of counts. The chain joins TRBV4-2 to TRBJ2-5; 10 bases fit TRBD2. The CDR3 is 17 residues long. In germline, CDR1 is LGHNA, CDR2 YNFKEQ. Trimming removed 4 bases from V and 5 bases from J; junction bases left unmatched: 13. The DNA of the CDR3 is TGTGCCAGCAGCCGCTCTGCTAGCGGGGGTCTATCGGAGACCCAGTACTTC. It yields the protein CASSRSASGGLSETQYF.

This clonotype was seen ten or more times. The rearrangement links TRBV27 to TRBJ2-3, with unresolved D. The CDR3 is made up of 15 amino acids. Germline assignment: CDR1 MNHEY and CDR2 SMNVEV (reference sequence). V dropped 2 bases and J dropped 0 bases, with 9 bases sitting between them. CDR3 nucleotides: TGTGCCAGCAGTTTAGGAGCGTATAGCACAGATACGCAGTATTTT. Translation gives CASSLGAYSTDTQYF.

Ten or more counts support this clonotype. The CDR3 region has the DNA TGCAGTGCTAGAGGACAGCCGTACGAGCAGTACTTC. It specifies CSARGQPYEQYF. The gene calls are TRBV20-1 and TRBJ2-7; a possible D gene is TRBD1 (5 bases). The CDR3 loop spans 12 amino acids. Germline CDR1 and CDR2: DFQATT and SNEGSKA (reference sequence). Trimming removed 1 base at V and 4 bases at J, with 8 bases between.

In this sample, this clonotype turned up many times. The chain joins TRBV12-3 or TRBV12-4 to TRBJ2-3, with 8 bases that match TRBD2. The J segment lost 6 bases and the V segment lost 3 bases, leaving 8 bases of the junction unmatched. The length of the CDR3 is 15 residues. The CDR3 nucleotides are TGTGCCAGCAGTTTTAGCGGGGTCGGTTCGGATACGCAGTATTTT. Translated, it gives CASSFSGVGSDTQYF.

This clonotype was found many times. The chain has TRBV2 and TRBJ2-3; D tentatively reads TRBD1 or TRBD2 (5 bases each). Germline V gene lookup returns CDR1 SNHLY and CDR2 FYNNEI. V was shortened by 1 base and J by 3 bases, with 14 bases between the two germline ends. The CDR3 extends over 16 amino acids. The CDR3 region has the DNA TGTGCCAGCAGTGAAGAGTGGTCCGGGGCGACAGATACGCAGTATTTT. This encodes CASSEEWSGATDTQYF.

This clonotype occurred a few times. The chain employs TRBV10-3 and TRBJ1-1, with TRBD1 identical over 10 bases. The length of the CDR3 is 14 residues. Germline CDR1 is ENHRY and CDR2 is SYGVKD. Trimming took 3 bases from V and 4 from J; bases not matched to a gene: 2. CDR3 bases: TGTGCCATCAGTGACGACAGGGGGCTCACTGAAGCTTTCTTT. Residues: CAISDDRGLTEAFF.

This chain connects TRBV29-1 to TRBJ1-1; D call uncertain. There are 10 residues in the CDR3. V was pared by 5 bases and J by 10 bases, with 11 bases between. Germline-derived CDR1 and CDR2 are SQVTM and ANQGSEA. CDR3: CSVTDRGAFF. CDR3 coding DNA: TGCAGCGTTACGGACCGGGGAGCTTTCTTT. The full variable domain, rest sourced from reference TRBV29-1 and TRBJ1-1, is SAVISQKPSRDICQRGTSLTIQCQVDSQVTMMFWYRQQPGQSLTLIATANQGSEATYESGFVIDKFPISRPNLTFSTLTVSNMSPEDSSIYLCSVTDRGAFFGQGTRLTVV.

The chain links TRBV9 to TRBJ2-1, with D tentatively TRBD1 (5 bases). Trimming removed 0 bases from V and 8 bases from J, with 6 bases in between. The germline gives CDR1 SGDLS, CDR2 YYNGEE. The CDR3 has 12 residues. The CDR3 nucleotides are TGTGCCAGCAGCGTAGTAGGGGATGAGCAGTTCTTC. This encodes CASSVVGDEQFF.